The TCR beta chain described here comes from a study of molecular identifiers for immune sequencing clone quantification. This clonotype has a handful of counts. Its antigen remains unknown. Germline V CDR1 and CDR2: GTSNPN, SVGIG (reference sequence). Trimming pared 2 bases from V and 0 bases from J, leaving 7 bases between. This CDR3 contains 13 residues. Bulk libraries came from a prior protocol with listed TCR primers. TCRdb called the PCR reads again in MiXCR, with one record for every CDR3 protein. The sample contains about 510,000 distinct CDR3 sequences, around 23% of which appear only once. Study-wide results and limits: Under 1% of molecules in naive cells, but over 99% of effector molecules, belonged to clones above 20 RNA copies. Jurkat TCR RNA spiked in from one cell could reportedly be detected among about a million naive cells.

This clonotype was sampled from a human donor in good health. Some libraries in this study had Jurkat cell RNA spiked in. The chain carries TRBV30 and TRBJ1-2; D may be TRBD1 (5 bases). The sequenced sample consisted of naive CD8+ T cells from blood, with Jurkat cell RNA spiked in. Described subset: FACS-sorted CD8+CD4-CCR7+CD45RA+ naive T cells. CDR3 sequence reads: CAWSTGANYGYTF. The DNA for the CDR3 is TGTGCCTGGAGTACAGGAGCTAACTATGGCTACACCTTC.